The clone carrying this T cell receptor (beta chain) was picked up many times. Its antigen is unidentified. This sample stems from a study of neurological immune-mediated disorders. The study, taken as a whole, reports: When the repertoires were sorted by phylogenetic grouping, those of 18 of 34 multiple sclerosis patients ended up in one related-CDR3 cluster, a possible signature.

The cDNA was generated by 5'RACE with 10-nucleotide random UMIs. TCRdb reanalysed the 5' RACE reads using MiXCR and keeps one entry per CDR3 protein. The data show 55,000 to 70,000 distinct CDR3 sequences, 2.5% to 4% seen once. Germline V gene data show CDR1 as SGHTA and CDR2 as FQGNSA. The CDR3 runs 14 residues. V was clipped by 2 bases and J by 4 bases; unmatched bases: 2. The source of this sequence is a woman aged 45-60 years with multiple sclerosis. The chain combines TRBV7-2 with TRBJ2-1; TRBD2 matches at 7 bases. The sequencing input was PBMCs. The CDR3 loop is CASSLSGDYNEQFF. The CDR3 nucleotides are TGTGCCAGCAGCTTAAGCGGGGATTACAATGAGCAGTTCTTC.